The text below deals with one T cell receptor (beta chain). This clone has a handful of counts. The antigen this receptor binds is unknown. Nothing much larger sits one base from this clone, and base qualities are not available. TCRbeta CDR3 regions were amplified from genomic DNA by means of the immunoSEQ Assay, a bias-controlled multiplex PCR. The paper's data handling went like this. Within the assay, amplification of reference gene primers was used to estimate how many nucleated cells each sample contained. To quantify the absolute abundance of each unique TCRbeta CDR3 rearrangement, sequence reads were collapsed and filtered. Productive Simpson clonality was computed per sample as the square root of Simpson's diversity index over productive rearrangements. This immuneACCESS table, as held by TCRdb, lists in-frame sequences with V and J called but not all clones. Of the missing ones, under half trace to an unresolved V gene in checked studies; the others have no known cause. The DNA gave D and trimming, while V, J and clone size come from that table. This sample is represented by approximately 150,000 clones; around 72% of them were singletons. The top ten clones comprise 1.9% of the sample.

This specimen comes from a study of blood T cell repertoires in COVID-19 (TCRdb year 2020). In terms of the full investigation: Samples from collaborators originated in the United States, Italy and Spain and spanned both the acute and convalescent phases of COVID-19. A freely available public database, intended as a resource for researchers studying the immune response to SARS-CoV-2, is where the repertoires were released. The samples were drawn from two sources: the first 160 participants of the ongoing ImmuneRACE study, and 950 to 1,500 subjects contributed by 6 global collaborators. Where HLA class I and class II types were available, the types were taken from metadata supplied by the sample provider, not from assay-based typing. Sample metadata almost always included a de-identified subject ID, COVID-19 status, age in years and sex. The material from the prospective study consisted of cDNA or gDNA derived from T cells, B-cell-depleted T cells, or PBMCs. The dataset comprised deeply sampled blood TCRbeta repertoires from subjects exposed to, actively infected with, or recovered from COVID-19. Findings and caveats that apply to the study as a whole: The amount of clinical and demographic metadata varied by source and participant and was provided uncurated.

Whole blood was collected in K2EDTA tubes by collaborating institutions according to the institutions' own protocols. For TCRbeta analysis, collaborators shipped samples in one of three forms: frozen whole blood, isolated PBMCs, or DNA extracted from either of those sample types. Sequenced: peripheral blood. This receptor was obtained from a woman aged 55 to 70 with acute or convalescent COVID-19.

CDR3 reads: CASRVRQKMNTEAFF. DNA sequence: TGTGCCAGCAGGGTTAGACAGAAAATGAACACTGAAGCTTTCTTT. The sequence is built from TRBV2 and TRBJ1-1, with a weak D call of TRBD1 (5 bases match). The germline V gene provides CDR1 SNHLY and CDR2 FYNNEI. At the junction V is shortened by 6 bases and J by 0 bases, with 14 bases in between. The CDR3 goes from the cysteine to the phenylalanine over 15 residues. The sequence is cut down to CDR3 DNA, 45 bases in frame from base 1.